This TCR beta chain was obtained from a study of blood T cell repertoires in COVID-19. Study-wide context: Spain, Italy and the United States supplied samples that represented acute and convalescent COVID-19. T cells, B-cell-depleted T cells, or PBMCs provided the cDNA or gDNA that served as material.

This CDR3 region has 15 residues. The V gene end was trimmed by 4 bases and the J gene end by 9 bases; junction bases not matched to a gene: 8. Germline CDR1 MNHEY, CDR2 SVGAGI. Per the authors' pipeline: By means of reference gene primer amplification, nucleated cell counts were estimated. Repertoires were generated with immunoSEQ multiplex PCR, while TCRdb's copy carries only in-frame clones and drops some. The V and J calls and clone size are taken from that table; D and trimming were inferred from the DNA. The top ten clones hold 5% of a sample with some 160,000 clones, around 81% of them seen once.

Input material: peripheral blood. This clonotype originated in a woman aged 45-65 years with acute or convalescent COVID-19. This chain uses TRBV6-5 with TRBJ2-1; 11 positions agree with TRBD2. The CDR3 DNA reads TGTGCCAGCAGTTTTAATAGCGGGGGGGCCCGTGAGCAGTTCTTC. It specifies CASSFNSGGAREQFF.